This TCR beta chain emerged from a study of CD8 T cells in Susac syndrome. Negative isolation yielded CD4+ and CD8+ T cells, and FACS enriched TEMRA cells. The RNA, about 0.5 to 1 ug, was put through reverse transcription using random hexamers. Amplification of TCR beta CDR3 was carried out by immunoSEQ multiplex PCR, which covered 54 Vbeta and 13 Jbeta segments. TCRdb reanalysed the immunoSEQ multiplex PCR reads using MiXCR and keeps one entry per CDR3 protein. The profile covers about 190,000 distinct CDR3 sequences, with roughly 94% appearing a single time and about 0.15% taken by the ten largest. Deletions cut 4 bases from V and 4 bases from J, with 15 bases between. CDR1 SGHRS and CDR2 YFSETQ come from the germline V gene. CDR3 length equals 14 residues.

The chain has TRBV5-1 and TRBJ2-7, with D perhaps being TRBD1 or TRBD2 (5 bases each). The clonotype comes from a human donor with Susac syndrome. Sequenced sample: CD8+ T cells from PBMCs. The CDR3 protein is CASSDVRWGYEQYF. The CDR3 DNA follows: TGCGCCAGCAGCGATGTACGTTGGGGGTACGAGCAGTACTTC. Complete variable domain (other parts from reference TRBV5-1 and TRBJ2-7): KAGVTQTPRYLIKTRGQQVTLSCSPISGHRSVSWYQQTPGQGLQFLFEYFSETQRNKGNFPGRFSGRQFSNSRSEMNVSTLELGDSALYLCASSDVRWGYEQYFGPGTRLTVT.